This is a list of T cell receptor beta chains from one sample in a study of shared clonotypes between healthy human individuals. Produced via immunoSEQ multiplex PCR; TCRdb's table is partial and in-frame only. There are approximately 1.1 million clones in the sample; 78% occur only once, and roughly 0.56% lies in the top ten. Sequenced material: memory CD4+ T cells from PBMCs. These receptor sequences come from a young man in good health. Some clones in this sample may be carry-over from other donors' samples. The CDR3 runs from the conserved cysteine through the conserved F or W. A D gene is named only where the DNA matches it firmly. Where a row states a size, it is once, few, many or the class of an expanded clone; other rows omit it.

TRBJ2-7,.,.,TRBV20-1,CSAGQDEQYF,TGCAGTGCAGGGCAGGACGAGCAGTACTTC
TRBJ2-3,few,.,TRBV10-3,CAISYSDTQYF,TGTGCCATCAGTTATTCAGATACGCAGTATTTT
TRBJ2-7,.,TRBD1,TRBV2,CASRGGTGAYEQYF,TGTGCCAGCAGGGGTGGGACAGGTGCCTACGAGCAGTACTTC
TRBJ2-1,.,.,TRBV7-2,CASSPQGTLPYNEQFF,TGTGCCAGCAGCCCCCAGGGGACTCTTCCCTACAATGAGCAGTTCTTC
TRBJ1-1,few,.,TRBV5-1,CATRAGANTEAFF,TGCGCCACAAGGGCAGGGGCGAACACTGAAGCTTTCTTT
TRBJ2-3,once,TRBD1,TRBV2,CASIDRQGQSGDTQYF,TGTGCCAGCATAGACAGACAGGGGCAATCAGGAGATACGCAGTATTTT
TRBJ1-2,.,.,TRBV6-6,CASSLRVGYGYTF,TGTGCCAGCAGCCTCAGGGTAGGCTATGGCTACACCTTC
TRBJ2-1,.,TRBD2,TRBV28,CASSLRSGGELNEQFF,TGTGCCAGCAGCCTGAGGTCGGGAGGGGAGCTCAATGAGCAGTTCTTC
TRBJ1-6,.,.,TRBV7-9,CASSLSRINSPLHF,TGTGCCAGCAGCTTATCACGGATCAATTCACCCCTCCACTTT
TRBJ2-2,.,.,TRBV15,CATSRVGGGDTGELFF,TGTGCCACCAGCAGAGTAGGCGGGGGCGACACCGGGGAGCTGTTTTTT
TRBJ2-7,.,.,TRBV9,CASSVQGSSYEQYF,TGTGCCAGCAGCGTACAGGGTTCTAGCTACGAGCAGTACTTC
TRBJ2-5,.,TRBD1,TRBV27,CASSRRDSKETQYF,TGTGCCAGCAGCCGCCGGGACAGTAAAGAGACCCAGTACTTC
TRBJ1-1,many,.,TRBV29-1,CSAAGGWGMNTEAFF,TGCAGCGCCGCGGGGGGATGGGGAATGAACACTGAAGCTTTCTTT
TRBJ1-1,.,.,TRBV29-1,CSVESGVNTEAFF,TGCAGCGTTGAATCCGGGGTGAACACTGAAGCTTTCTTT
TRBJ2-7,.,.,TRBV18,CASSPQSGSSYEQYF,TGTGCCAGCTCACCGCAAAGTGGGTCCTCCTACGAGCAGTACTTC
TRBJ2-6,.,TRBD1,TRBV18,CASSTYGTGSSGANVLTF,TGTGCCAGCTCAACGTACGGGACAGGGAGCTCTGGGGCCAACGTCCTGACTTTC
TRBJ2-7,.,TRBD2,TRBV5-1,CASSNGGSGSVEQYF,TGCGCCAGCAGCAATGGAGGTAGCGGGAGTGTCGAGCAGTACTTC
TRBJ1-1,.,TRBD1,TRBV9,CASSVAQGAEAFF,TGTGCCAGCAGCGTAGCACAGGGGGCTGAAGCTTTCTTT
TRBJ1-3,.,TRBD1,TRBV9,CASSINPGQTSGNTIYF,TGTGCCAGCAGCATAAACCCGGGACAGACCTCTGGAAACACCATATATTTT
TRBJ1-2,.,.,TRBV6-5,CASSYVYGYTF,TGTGCCAGCAGTTACGTCTATGGCTACACCTTC
TRBJ1-2,.,.,TRBV7-9,CASSPGPGFNYGYTF,TGTGCCAGCAGCCCGGGGCCCGGGTTTAACTATGGCTACACCTTC
TRBJ1-5,few,.,TRBV28,CASSWGAQPQHF,TGTGCCAGCAGTTGGGGTGCTCAGCCCCAGCATTTT
TRBJ2-7,.,.,TRBV19,CASTPAPYEQYF,TGTGCCAGTACCCCAGCGCCCTACGAGCAGTACTTC
TRBJ1-5,.,.,TRBV6-5,CASSYSWGNQPQHF,TGTGCCAGCAGTTACTCGTGGGGCAATCAGCCCCAGCATTTT
TRBJ2-3,once,TRBD2,TRBV27,CASSATRPGLVGADTQYF,TGTGCCAGCAGTGCCACGCGACCCGGACTAGTGGGGGCAGATACGCAGTATTTT
TRBJ2-7,few,.,TRBV15,CATSRVVRGEQYF,TGTGCCACCAGCAGAGTTGTCCGCGGCGAGCAGTACTTC
TRBJ2-5,.,.,TRBV5-4,CASSLRVAEETQYF,TGTGCCAGCAGCTTGAGAGTTGCAGAGGAGACCCAGTACTTC
TRBJ2-1,.,TRBD2,TRBV10-3,CAISGSGRIDEQFF,TGTGCCATCAGCGGTAGCGGGAGGATCGATGAGCAGTTCTTC
TRBJ2-3,once,TRBD2,TRBV2,CAGLAGVFDTQYF,TGTGCCGGACTAGCGGGAGTATTTGATACGCAGTATTTT
TRBJ1-5,.,TRBD1,TRBV30,CAWSGTGGWQPQHF,TGTGCCTGGAGTGGGACAGGGGGATGGCAGCCCCAGCATTTT
TRBJ2-7,.,.,TRBV10-1,CASSESGKYEQYF,TGCGCCAGCAGTGAGTCGGGAAAGTACGAGCAGTACTTC
TRBJ1-3,.,.,TRBV6-5,CASSQIDGGGNTIYF,TGTGCCAGCAGTCAAATCGACGGAGGTGGAAACACCATATATTTT
TRBJ2-3,.,.,TRBV7-2,CASSPPPWRASTDTQYF,TGTGCCAGCAGCCCCCCCCCTTGGCGGGCTAGCACAGATACGCAGTATTTT
TRBJ2-1,.,.,TRBV5-1,CASSLSGWMYNEQFF,TGCGCCAGCAGCTTGAGCGGGTGGATGTACAATGAGCAGTTCTTC
TRBJ2-5,many,.,TRBV6-1,CASSGRGSSGGRETQYF,TGTGCCAGCAGTGGTAGGGGGTCTAGCGGAGGAAGAGAGACCCAGTACTTC
TRBJ1-3,few,.,TRBV18,CASSGRGAGNTIYF,TGTGCCAGCTCAGGCAGGGGAGCTGGAAACACCATATATTTT
TRBJ1-5,.,.,TRBV10-2,CASSEYGNGNQPQHF,TGCGCCAGCAGTGAGTACGGTAATGGGAATCAGCCCCAGCATTTT
TRBJ1-3,.,.,TRBV6-6,CASSYPIGRRNTIYF,TGTGCCAGCAGTTACCCGATCGGGAGGAGAAACACCATATATTTT
TRBJ2-1,.,TRBD1,TRBV5-1,CASSLEQGMNEQFF,TGCGCCAGCAGCTTGGAACAGGGGATGAATGAGCAGTTCTTC
TRBJ2-3,.,.,TRBV29-1,CSVTRDTQYF,TGCAGCGTGACCAGGGATACGCAGTATTTT
TRBJ2-2,.,.,TRBV5-5,CASSLEGTGELFF,TGTGCCAGCAGCTTGGAGGGGACCGGGGAGCTGTTTTTT
TRBJ2-1,.,TRBD1,TRBV5-6,CASSLEKTGAQFF,TGTGCCAGCAGCTTGGAAAAGACAGGGGCCCAGTTCTTC
TRBJ1-1,few,.,TRBV2,CASSFTGKNTEAFF,TGTGCCAGCAGTTTCACAGGGAAGAACACTGAAGCTTTCTTT
TRBJ2-1,.,.,TRBV13,CASSFLALDEQFF,TGTGCCAGCAGCTTCCTAGCTCTTGATGAGCAGTTCTTC
TRBJ1-3,few,.,TRBV9,CASSQGSGNTIYF,TGTGCCAGCAGCCAGGGTTCTGGAAACACCATATATTTT
TRBJ2-7,.,TRBD2,TRBV28,CASSRTGQLAGHSYEQYF,TGTGCCAGCAGTCGGACAGGGCAACTAGCGGGACATTCCTACGAGCAGTACTTC
TRBJ2-7,.,.,TRBV5-5,CASSFRLPGPLREQYF,TGTGCCAGCAGCTTCAGACTCCCAGGGCCTCTCCGCGAGCAGTACTTC
TRBJ1-2,many,TRBD1,TRBV19,CASSPGQGAPNYGYTF,TGTGCCAGTAGTCCGGGACAGGGGGCACCTAACTATGGCTACACCTTC
TRBJ1-5,.,TRBD1,TRBV5-1,CASSFATGGQPQHF,TGCGCCAGCAGCTTTGCGACAGGGGGTCAGCCCCAGCATTTT
TRBJ2-7,.,.,TRBV5-4,CASRPTTASYEQYF,TGTGCCAGCAGACCAACGACAGCTTCCTACGAGCAGTACTTC
TRBJ2-7,few,.,TRBV7-3,CASSPTGGGGPYEQYF,TGTGCCAGCAGCCCCACGGGAGGAGGGGGCCCGTACGAGCAGTACTTC
TRBJ2-3,.,.,TRBV5-1,CASSPEDSLTDTQYF,TGCGCCAGCAGCCCCGAGGACAGCCTTACAGATACGCAGTATTTT
TRBJ1-1,.,.,TRBV5-1,CASSLARDPNTEAFF,TGCGCCAGCAGCTTGGCTAGGGATCCGAACACTGAAGCTTTCTTT
TRBJ1-2,.,.,TRBV28,CASSEQSYGYTF,TGTGCCAGCAGTGAACAGAGTTATGGCTACACCTTC
TRBJ2-3,.,TRBD2,TRBV6-6,CASSYAGEGTDTQYF,TGTGCCAGCAGTTACGCGGGAGAAGGCACAGATACGCAGTATTTT